This entry lists 5 T cell receptor beta chains sequenced from one sample in a study of T cells in Graves' hyperthyroidism and ophthalmopathy. Amplification targeted TCR beta CDR3 regions from RNA transcripts. TCR CDR3 underwent first-round RT-PCR with the HTBI primer set. TCRdb redid the calling of the multiplex PCR reads with MiXCR, one entry per CDR3 protein. The sample carries around 690,000 distinct CDR3 sequences, about 20% recorded once. The sequenced sample was blood. Receptors were obtained from a man aged 30-40 years with Graves' ophthalmopathy.

V usage is TRBV28 and J usage is TRBJ1-5; TRBD1 might be the D (5 bases). Germline V gene data show CDR1 as MDHEN and CDR2 as SYDVKM. The V end lost 6 bases, the J end lost 0 bases, and 9 bases lay between the germline ends. This CDR3 contains 14 residues. The CDR3 DNA is TGTGCCAGCAGACAGGATAATAGCAATCAGCCCCAGCATTTT. Translation: CASRQDNSNQPQHF.

This clonotype was detected only a few times. The chain uses TRBV27 and TRBJ2-1, with D unresolved. Germline V gene data show CDR1 as MNHEY and CDR2 as SMNVEV (reference sequence). Trimming removed 4 bases from V and 8 bases from J, with 18 bases in between. The length of the CDR3 is 15 residues. The CDR3 DNA follows: TGTGCCAGCAGTTCCAAGGCGGCCGGTAGGGATGAGCAGTTCTTC. Residues: CASSSKAAGRDEQFF.

This clonotype has ten or more counts. The rearrangement links TRBV5-1 to TRBJ2-7, with 9 bases aligning to TRBD1. The CDR3 extends over 15 amino acids. Germline CDR1 reads SGHRS; CDR2 reads YFSETQ. The trim removed 4 bases at V and 5 bases at J, leaving 10 bases unmatched. CDR3 loop: CASSLDGTGNNEQYF. CDR3 coding DNA: TGCGCCAGCAGCCTAGACGGGACAGGGAACAACGAGCAGTACTTC.

This clonotype was seen a few times. This rearrangement joins TRBV6-2 or TRBV6-3 to TRBJ1-5, with D maybe TRBD1 (6 bases). The V gene lost 2 bases and the J gene lost 2 bases, with 10 bases spanning the gap. This CDR3 has 15 amino acids. Germline V CDR1 and CDR2: MNHEY, SVGEGT. The CDR3: CASSYTGKGNQPQHF. The CDR3 bases are TGTGCCAGCAGTTACACAGGGAAGGGCAATCAGCCCCAGCATTTT.

Comments on this clonotype: An end of the junction differs from the germline gene, which may be a read error. This sequence joins TRBV27 and TRBJ2-7, with D perhaps matching TRBD1 or TRBD2 (5 bases each). In germline, CDR1 is MNHEY, CDR2 SMNVEV (reference sequence). The CDR3 runs 14 residues. The CDR3 nucleotides are TGTGCCAGCAGTTACCGGGGCCAGGTCTACGGGCAGTACTTC. Residues: CASSYRGQVYGQYF.